The rows below give T cell receptor beta chains drawn from one sample of a study of regulatory T cells in long-lasting Graves disease. One entry per CDR3 protein results from TCRdb running MiXCR on the multiplex PCR reads. The sample carries about 540,000 distinct CDR3 sequences, roughly 13% recorded once. These data also featured in a second study, about T cells in Graves' hyperthyroidism and ophthalmopathy.

The sample here was peripheral blood mononuclear cells (PBMCs), taken at new diagnosis, from a patient treated with antithyroid drugs. These receptors all stem from a man aged 25 to 45 with Graves disease. The CDR3 runs from the conserved cysteine through the conserved F or W.

len: 15
j_gene: TRBJ2-5
v_gene: TRBV29-1
CDR3aa: CSVEGAAPTERTQYF

len: 14
j_gene: TRBJ2-3
v_gene: TRBV12-3/TRBV12-4
CDR3aa: CASRPSGRTGTQYF

len: 17
j_gene: TRBJ1-5
v_gene: TRBV6-9
CDR3aa: CASSSTAARYSNQPQHF

len: 15
j_gene: TRBJ2-1
v_gene: TRBV30
CDR3aa: CAWIPGQGWLNEQFF

len: 15
j_gene: TRBJ2-1
v_gene: TRBV6-1
CDR3aa: CAAAGATGIYNEQFF

len: 15
j_gene: TRBJ1-2
v_gene: TRBV19
CDR3aa: CASSIRSRDLYGYTF

len: 15
j_gene: TRBJ2-5
v_gene: TRBV11-2
CDR3aa: CASSLEVGIQETQYF

len: 16
j_gene: TRBJ2-1
v_gene: TRBV12-3/TRBV12-4
CDR3aa: CACSRGTSGSRDEQFF

len: 15
j_gene: TRBJ1-2
v_gene: TRBV3-1
CDR3aa: CASSQDLGQGNGYTF

len: 15
j_gene: TRBJ1-1
v_gene: TRBV7-8
CDR3aa: CASSLTGAVNTEAFF

len: 14
j_gene: TRBJ1-1
v_gene: TRBV5-1
CDR3aa: CASSSGGGGTEAFF

len: 14
j_gene: TRBJ2-5
v_gene: TRBV12-5
CDR3aa: CASGSFSRWETQYF

len: 11
j_gene: TRBJ2-7
v_gene: TRBV20-1
CDR3aa: CSATGGGEQYF

len: 18
j_gene: TRBJ1-4
v_gene: TRBV5-1
CDR3aa: CASSLRGTGGALGEKLFF

len: 15
j_gene: TRBJ2-7
v_gene: TRBV29-1
CDR3aa: CSVDGFGQGVYEQYF

len: 14
j_gene: TRBJ2-7
v_gene: TRBV10-3
CDR3aa: CAISEELASREQYF

len: 14
j_gene: TRBJ2-1
v_gene: TRBV20-1
CDR3aa: CSASSDRGWNEQFF

len: 15
j_gene: TRBJ1-6
v_gene: TRBV11-2
CDR3aa: CASSYKTGRVSPLHF

len: 12
j_gene: TRBJ1-2
v_gene: TRBV4-1
CDR3aa: CASSQVNYGYTF

len: 15
j_gene: TRBJ2-7
v_gene: TRBV6-1
CDR3aa: CASSITGGAAYEQYF